The clone carrying this TCR beta chain turned up a few times. Its specificity is not known. These data come from a study of regulatory T cells in long-lasting Graves disease. Study-level findings and limits: Persistent Graves' patients had lower TCR diversity than newly diagnosed ones.

Researchers made TCR beta libraries by using iRepertoire HTBI primers and running Arm-PCR on CDR3 regions. A single record per CDR3 protein comes from TCRdb applying MiXCR to the multiplex PCR reads. Found here are around 400,000 distinct CDR3 sequences, around a sixth of them singletons; the top ten hold roughly 20%. Germline values: CDR1 MNHEY, CDR2 SMNVEV (reference sequence). CDR3 length: 15 amino acids. V lost 3 bases to trimming and J lost 4 bases; unmatched junction nucleotides: 5. Time point defined: newly diagnosed GD, antithyroid drugs for less than 3 months. With RNA extracted from PBMCs as input, the TCR library was made.

The chain combines TRBV27 with TRBJ2-5; 10 bases are a match to TRBD2. The source material was peripheral blood mononuclear cells (PBMCs), sampled at new diagnosis, from a patient treated with antithyroid drugs. This sequence originates from a female donor with Graves disease. Here the CDR3 reads CASSFSVAGGETQYF. The CDR3 bases are TGTGCCAGCAGTTTTTCCGTAGCGGGGGGAGAGACCCAGTACTTC.